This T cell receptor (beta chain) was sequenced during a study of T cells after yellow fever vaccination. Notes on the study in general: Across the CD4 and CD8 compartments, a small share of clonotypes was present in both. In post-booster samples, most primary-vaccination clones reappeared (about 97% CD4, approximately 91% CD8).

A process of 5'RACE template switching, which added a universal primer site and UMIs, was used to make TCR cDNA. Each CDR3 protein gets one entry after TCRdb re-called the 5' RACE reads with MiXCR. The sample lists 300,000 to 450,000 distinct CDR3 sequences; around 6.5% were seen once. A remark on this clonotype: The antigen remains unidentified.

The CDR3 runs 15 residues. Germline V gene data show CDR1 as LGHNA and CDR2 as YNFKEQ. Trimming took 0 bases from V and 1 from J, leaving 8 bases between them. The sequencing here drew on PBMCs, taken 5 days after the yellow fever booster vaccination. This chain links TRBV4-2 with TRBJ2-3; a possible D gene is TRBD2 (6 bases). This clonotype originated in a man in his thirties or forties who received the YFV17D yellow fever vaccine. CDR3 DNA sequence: TGTGCCAGCAGCCAAGATGGAGGGGGCACAGATACGCAGTATTTT. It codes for CASSQDGGGTDTQYF.